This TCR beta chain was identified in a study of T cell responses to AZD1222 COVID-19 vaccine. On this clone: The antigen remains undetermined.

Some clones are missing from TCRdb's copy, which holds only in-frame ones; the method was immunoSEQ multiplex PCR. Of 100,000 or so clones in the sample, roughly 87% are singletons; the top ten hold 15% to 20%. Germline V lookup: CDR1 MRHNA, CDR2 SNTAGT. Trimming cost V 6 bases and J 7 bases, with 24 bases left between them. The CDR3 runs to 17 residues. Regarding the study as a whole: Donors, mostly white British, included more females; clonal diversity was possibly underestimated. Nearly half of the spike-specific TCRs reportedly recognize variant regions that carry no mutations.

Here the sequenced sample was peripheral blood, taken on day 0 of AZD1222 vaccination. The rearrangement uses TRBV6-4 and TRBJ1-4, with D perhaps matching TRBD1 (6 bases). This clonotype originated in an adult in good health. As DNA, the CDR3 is TGTGCCAGCAGCGCCGGGACGGGGGGGACAAAGCGTGAAAAACTGTTTTTT. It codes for CASSAGTGGTKREKLFF.